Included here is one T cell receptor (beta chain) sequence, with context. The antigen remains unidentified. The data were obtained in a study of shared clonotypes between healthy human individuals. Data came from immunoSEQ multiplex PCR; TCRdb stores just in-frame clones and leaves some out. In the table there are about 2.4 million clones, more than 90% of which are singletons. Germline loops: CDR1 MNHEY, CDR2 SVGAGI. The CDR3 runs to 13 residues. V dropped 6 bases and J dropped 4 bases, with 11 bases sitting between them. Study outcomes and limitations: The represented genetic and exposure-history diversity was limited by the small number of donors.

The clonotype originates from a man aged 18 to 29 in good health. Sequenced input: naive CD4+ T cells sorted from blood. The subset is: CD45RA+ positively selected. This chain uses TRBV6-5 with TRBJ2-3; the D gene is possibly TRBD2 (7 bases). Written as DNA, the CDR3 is TGTGCCAGCAGCCGGGGGGCCGCAGATACGCAGTATTTT. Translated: CASSRGAADTQYF.